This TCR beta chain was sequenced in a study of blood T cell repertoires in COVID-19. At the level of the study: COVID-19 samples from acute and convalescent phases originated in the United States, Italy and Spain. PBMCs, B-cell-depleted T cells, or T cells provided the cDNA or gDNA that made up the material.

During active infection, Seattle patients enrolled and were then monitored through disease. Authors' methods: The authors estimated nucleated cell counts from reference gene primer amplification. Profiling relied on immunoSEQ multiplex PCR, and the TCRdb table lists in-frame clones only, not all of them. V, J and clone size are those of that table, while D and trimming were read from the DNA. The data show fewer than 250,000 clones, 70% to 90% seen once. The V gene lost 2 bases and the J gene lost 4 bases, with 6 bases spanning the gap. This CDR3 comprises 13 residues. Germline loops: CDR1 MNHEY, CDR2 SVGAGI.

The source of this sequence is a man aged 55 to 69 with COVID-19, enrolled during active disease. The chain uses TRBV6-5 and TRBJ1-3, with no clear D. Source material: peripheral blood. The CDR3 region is CASSYEVGNTIYF. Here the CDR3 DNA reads TGTGCCAGCAGTTACGAGGTGGGAAACACCATATATTTT.